Listed here are 13 T cell receptor beta chains from one sample, sequenced in a study of T-cell reconstitution after alpha-beta-depleted transplantation in children. A TCRbeta library incorporating unique molecular identifiers was prepared. TCRdb reprocessed the PCR reads with MiXCR, giving one entry per CDR3 protein. The table lists thousands of distinct CDR3 sequences, approximately 12% of them singletons, with 20% to 25% in the top ten. Sample: PBMCs, mostly from graft donor cells, taken 180 days after TCRalphabeta/CD19-depleted stem cell transplant. The receptor source for this set is a child less than two years old who had a stem cell transplant for acute myeloid leukemia, so the T cells may come from the graft donor.

The chain joins TRBV7-2 to TRBJ1-3, with 9 positions matching TRBD1. Germline CDR1 and CDR2: SGHTA and FQGNSA. This CDR3 has 14 amino acids. J gave up 3 bases and V 4 bases, and 1 base lay outside the gene matches. CDR3 sequence (DNA): TGTGCCAGCAGCTCGGGACAGGGTGGAAACACCATATATTTT. The encoded protein is CASSSGQGGNTIYF. The variable domain in full, completed from reference TRBV7-2 and TRBJ1-3, reads GAGVSQSPSNKVTEKGKDVELRCDPISGHTALYWYRQSLGQGLEFLIYFQGNSAPDKSGLPSDRFSAERTGGSVSTLTIQRTQQEDSAVYLCASSSGQGGNTIYFGEGSWLTVV.

This clonotype was observed at least ten times. The V and J genes are TRBV24-1 and TRBJ2-5; D is ambiguous. The V end was cut by 3 bases, the J end by 1 base, with 8 bases between. CDR1 KGHDR and CDR2 SFDVKD come from the germline V gene. This CDR3 is 14 amino acids long. This CDR3 reads CATSDRARQETQYF. The CDR3 DNA reads as TGTGCCACCAGTGATAGGGCCCGCCAAGAGACCCAGTACTTC.

Many counts were recorded for this clonotype. The chain combines TRBV5-4 with TRBJ2-2, with 11 bases lining up with TRBD2. Trimming took 0 bases from V and 7 from J; bases not matched to a gene: 14. This CDR3 comprises 19 residues. Germline V lookup: CDR1 SGHNT, CDR2 YYREEE (reference sequence). CDR3 in DNA: TGTGCCAGCAGCTTGGGACCCCCACTAGCGGGAGTTAAAAACGGGGAGCTGTTTTTT. Its protein product is CASSLGPPLAGVKNGELFF. Together with reference TRBV5-4 and TRBJ2-2, the CDR3 gives the full variable domain: ETGVTQSPTHLIKTRGQQVTLRCSSQSGHNTVSWYQQALGQGPQFIFQYYREEENGRGNFPPRFSGLQFPNYSSELNVNALELDDSALYLCASSLGPPLAGVKNGELFFGEGSRLTVL.

This clonotype came up many times. The chain is built from TRBV7-2 and TRBJ2-1, with D uncertain. The CDR3 contains 15 residues. V gave up 1 base and J gave up 0 bases, with 7 bases separating them. Germline V lookup: CDR1 SGHTA, CDR2 FQGNSA. The CDR3 DNA reads TGTGCCAGCAGCTTAGTGTCCCGCTCCTACAATGAGCAGTTCTTC. This gives the protein CASSLVSRSYNEQFF.

This clonotype was recorded many times. The chain recombines TRBV12-3 or TRBV12-4 with TRBJ2-1; D could derive from TRBD1 or TRBD2 (5 bases each). Trimming left V 6 bases short and J 1 base short, with 13 bases between. This CDR3 contains 15 residues. The CDR3 coding sequence is TGTGCCAGCAGCCCGGGACGGAAATCCTACAATGAGCAGTTCTTC. Translating it yields CASSPGRKSYNEQFF.

This clonotype appeared many times. The chain couples TRBV7-9 to TRBJ2-7; 10 bases align to TRBD1. Germline V gene data show CDR1 as SEHNR and CDR2 as FQNEAQ (reference sequence). Unmatched junction bases numbered 9, after V lost 4 bases and J lost 9 bases. The CDR3 spans 14 residues. CDR3 DNA sequence: TGTGCCAGCAGCTCCGGGGGGACAGGGGTCCGGCAGTACTTC. Amino acids: CASSSGGTGVRQYF.

This clonotype was found many times. The rearrangement joins TRBV30 to TRBJ2-7; 8 bases line up with TRBD1. Trimming took 0 bases from V and 7 from J; bases not matched to a gene: 5. The length of the CDR3 is 13 residues. Per germline, CDR1 GTSNPN and CDR2 SVGIG (reference sequence). The CDR3 here is CAWSVGTGREQYF. In DNA, the CDR3 is TGTGCCTGGAGTGTAGGGACAGGCAGGGAGCAGTACTTC.

The table lists this clonotype with a few counts. The V call is TRBV18, the J call TRBJ2-7; tentatively, D is TRBD1 (5 bases). Germline V gene sequence: CDR1 KGHSH, CDR2 LQKENI. This CDR3 comprises 12 residues. Deletions cut 6 bases from V and 4 bases from J, with 10 bases between. The CDR3 here is CASSPTDYEQYF. Written as DNA, the CDR3 is TGTGCCAGCTCCCCGACAGATTACGAGCAGTACTTC.

This clonotype is medium-sized within its sample. The V call is TRBV27, the J call TRBJ2-1; no definite D call. V was clipped by 8 bases and J by 5 bases, with 7 bases between them. In germline, CDR1 is MNHEY, CDR2 SMNVEV (reference sequence). This CDR3 region has 11 residues. The CDR3 DNA is TGTGCCAGCCGTACCAACAATGAGCAGTTCTTC. As protein: CASRTNNEQFF.

This clonotype has at least ten counts. CDR3 nucleotides: TGCAGTGCTAGCAGCGGGTCATACAATGAGCAGTTCTTC. Translating gives CSASSGSYNEQFF. This chain joins TRBV20-1 and TRBJ2-1; D is possibly TRBD2 (6 bases). The V and J ends lost 3 bases and 4 bases respectively, with 10 bases between them. Per germline, CDR1 DFQATT and CDR2 SNEGSKA (reference sequence). The CDR3 is made up of 13 amino acids.

The table lists this clonotype with many counts. This chain joins TRBV5-1 and TRBJ1-2, with D uncertain. Germline V gene data show CDR1 as SGHRS and CDR2 as YFSETQ. The CDR3 extends over 13 amino acids. Trimming removed 4 bases from V and 6 bases from J, with 13 bases in between. The CDR3 region has the DNA TGCGCCAGCAGCCCAGGACCTGGTGATGGCTACACCTTC. This gives the protein CASSPGPGDGYTF.

This clonotype was counted ten times or more. V is TRBV6-5 and J is TRBJ2-5, with D maybe TRBD1 (6 bases). Germline V lookup: CDR1 MNHEY, CDR2 SVGAGI. The CDR3 runs to 14 residues. Trimming stripped 2 bases from V and 1 base from J, with 8 bases between. CDR3 sequence reads: CASSYRTAQETQYF. CDR3 DNA sequence: TGTGCCAGCAGTTACCGGACAGCCCAAGAGACCCAGTACTTC.

This clonotype showed up many times. The chain couples TRBV3-1 to TRBJ2-5, with D uncertain. Germline V lookup: CDR1 LGHDT, CDR2 YNNKEL (reference sequence). This CDR3 comprises 15 residues. V lost 6 bases and J 2 bases, leaving 16 bases between the germline ends. CDR3 region: CASSHDKVLQETQYF. Here the CDR3 DNA reads TGTGCCAGCAGTCATGACAAAGTCCTGCAAGAGACCCAGTACTTC.